A single sample gave rise to the 26 T cell receptor beta chains below, sequenced in a study of identical twins. MiXCR was run by TCRdb on the 5' RACE reads, yielding one entry per CDR3 protein. Of about 460,000 distinct CDR3 sequences listed, around 14% are singletons. The same data also went into a second study, on yellow fever vaccine responses in identical twins.

Sequenced sample: CD4+ T cells sorted from blood. The receptors come from a woman aged 18-35 years in good health.

In DNA, the CDR3 is TGTGCCAGCAAGAGTCTCAGGGGTAGTACCGGGGAGCTGTTTTTT. This encodes CASKSLRGSTGELFF. This chain links TRBV6-1 with TRBJ2-2; TRBD1 might be the D (6 bases). The CDR3 spans 15 residues. V was cut by 7 bases and J by 5 bases, with 17 bases left in between. CDR1 and CDR2 from the germline V gene are MNHNS and SASEGT.

J is TRBJ2-2 and V is TRBV7-9; D remains unclear. The ends were cut back, 7 bases at V and 1 base at J, with 7 bases in the middle. Germline V gene lookup returns CDR1 SEHNR and CDR2 FQNEAQ (reference sequence). The CDR3 extends over 13 amino acids. CDR3 in amino acids: CASKAQNTGELFF. The DNA for the CDR3 is TGTGCCAGCAAAGCGCAGAACACCGGGGAGCTGTTTTTT.

In its sample, this clonotype was seen many times. The chain couples TRBV7-2 to TRBJ2-1; 8 nucleotides agree with TRBD2. Germline CDR1 SGHTA, CDR2 FQGNSA. This CDR3 spans 14 amino acids. After removal of 3 bases from V and 8 bases from J, the junction contained 6 bases not matched to a gene. The CDR3 protein is CASSFSGTRYEQFF. DNA for the CDR3: TGTGCCAGCAGCTTCTCCGGGACTAGGTATGAGCAGTTCTTC.

This clonotype was observed a few times. V and J are TRBV7-9 and TRBJ2-7; TRBD1 or TRBD2 may be the D gene (5 bases each). This CDR3 is 14 amino acids long. Trimming cost V 0 bases and J 5 bases, with 11 bases left between them. Germline-derived CDR1 and CDR2 are SEHNR and FQNEAQ (reference sequence). The CDR3 region is CASSLAEGSHEQYF. The CDR3, as DNA: TGTGCCAGCAGCTTAGCAGAGGGGAGTCACGAGCAGTACTTC.

V usage is TRBV16 and J usage is TRBJ1-2, with D perhaps TRBD1 (6 bases). V was cut by 3 bases and J by 1 base, with 15 bases left in between. The length of the CDR3 is 16 residues. CDR1 is KGHSY and CDR2 is FQNENV in the germline V gene. The CDR3 protein is CASSHIRTARNYGYTF. CDR3 bases: TGTGCCAGCAGCCATATCCGGACAGCTCGTAACTATGGCTACACCTTC.

The sample holds a few counts of this clonotype. The rearrangement joins TRBV18 to TRBJ2-1; TRBD2 matches at 7 bases. Germline lookup yields CDR1 KGHSH and CDR2 LQKENI. The CDR3 totals 11 residues. Trimming removed 6 bases from V and 10 bases from J; junction bases left unmatched: 3. DNA for the CDR3: TGTGCCAGCTCGGAGGGACTAGAGCAGTTCTTC. This encodes CASSEGLEQFF.

The V gene is TRBV28, the J gene TRBJ2-2, with a tentative D call TRBD1 (6 bases). The CDR3 consists of 15 residues. The V gene's germline CDR1 is MDHEN and CDR2 SYDVKM. V dropped 7 bases and J dropped 2 bases, with 14 bases sitting between them. The CDR3 protein is CASIQGWKNTGELFF. CDR3 bases: TGTGCCAGCATCCAGGGGTGGAAAAACACCGGGGAGCTGTTTTTT.

This clonotype was seen many times. The J gene is TRBJ1-5, the V gene TRBV12-3 or TRBV12-4, with D possibly matching TRBD1 (5 bases). The CDR3 length is 14 residues. V was cut by 6 bases and J by 2 bases, with 11 bases left in between. For the CDR3, the DNA is TGTGCCAGCAGGACCGGGACGGGCAATCAGCCCCAGCATTTT. It encodes CASRTGTGNQPQHF.

This chain links TRBV5-1 with TRBJ1-1, with 7 bases matching TRBD1. The ends lost 2 bases at V and 5 bases at J; junction bases unmatched: 6. Germline CDR1 is SGHRS and CDR2 is YFSETQ. The CDR3 consists of 14 residues. CDR3 bases: TGCGCCAGCAGCTTACAGGGGCAAGGGACTGAAGCTTTCTTT. This codes for CASSLQGQGTEAFF.

The table lists this clonotype with a few counts. Here the CDR3 DNA reads TGTGCCATCAGCGACGGGAACTCCTACGAGCAGTACTTC. This codes for CAISDGNSYEQYF. The rearrangement uses TRBV10-3 and TRBJ2-7; tentatively, D is TRBD2 (5 bases). Germline V gene sequence: CDR1 ENHRY, CDR2 SYGVKD. V was pared by 6 bases and J by 0 bases, with 9 bases between. The CDR3 runs to 13 residues.

V gene TRBV20-1 combines with J gene TRBJ2-3, with D perhaps matching TRBD2 (5 bases). There are 17 residues in the CDR3. Looked up from germline, CDR1 is DFQATT and CDR2 is SNEGSKA (reference sequence). The germline V and J ends were trimmed by 2 bases and 3 bases, with 21 bases remaining between them. The CDR3 nucleotides are TGCAGTGCTAGATTTGCTTTAAATCGGGATGAAACAGATACGCAGTATTTT. It encodes CSARFALNRDETDTQYF.

The chain recombines TRBV28 with TRBJ1-1; possible D gene TRBD1, 6 bases. The CDR3 contains 14 residues. Looked up from germline, CDR1 is MDHEN and CDR2 is SYDVKM. V was pared by 6 bases and J by 11 bases, with 22 bases between. The CDR3: CASSPGGALEVAFF. The CDR3, as DNA: TGTGCCAGCAGCCCGGGGGGGGCCCTAGAAGTGGCTTTCTTT.

This clonotype has a handful of counts. V is TRBV7-2 and J is TRBJ1-5; TRBD1 might be the D (5 bases). The germline V gene has CDR1 SGHTA and CDR2 FQGNSA. V was trimmed by 3 bases and J by 4 bases, leaving 10 bases between them. CDR3 length: 14 residues. The CDR3 DNA is TGTGCCAGCAGCTTGGCCGACAGAAATCAGCCCCAGCATTTT. It codes for CASSLADRNQPQHF.

There are a few counts of this clonotype. The chain is built from TRBV3-1 and TRBJ2-2, with D perhaps being TRBD1 or TRBD2 (5 bases each). The CDR3 runs to 14 residues. Trimming stripped 2 bases from V and 8 bases from J, with 12 bases between. Germline V lookup: CDR1 LGHDT, CDR2 YNNKEL (reference sequence). CDR3 residues: CASSQWDPLGELFF. The CDR3, as DNA: TGTGCCAGCAGCCAATGGGACCCCTTAGGGGAGCTGTTTTTT.

This chain links TRBV5-1 with TRBJ2-7, with D possibly being TRBD1 (6 bases). The germline V and J ends were trimmed by 4 bases and 5 bases, with 16 bases remaining between them. Germline CDR1 reads SGHRS; CDR2 reads YFSETQ. The CDR3 runs to 14 residues. CDR3 loop: CASSGQTGVNEQYF. The CDR3 DNA reads TGCGCCAGCAGCGGCCAGACAGGTGTCAACGAGCAGTACTTC.

This clonotype was counted a few times. The chain has TRBV4-2 and TRBJ2-7; tentatively, D is TRBD1 (5 bases). Per germline, CDR1 LGHNA and CDR2 YNFKEQ. This CDR3 is built from 16 residues. Trimming left V 0 bases short and J 4 bases short, with 16 bases between. The CDR3 DNA is TGTGCCAGCAGCCAAGACCCCGCAGGGAAGGAGTACGAGCAGTACTTC. Protein sequence: CASSQDPAGKEYEQYF.

This chain joins TRBV7-9 and TRBJ2-3; D possibly corresponds to TRBD1 (7 bases). This CDR3 spans 16 amino acids. Germline V gives CDR1 SEHNR, CDR2 FQNEAQ (reference sequence). Trimming cost V 3 bases and J 3 bases, with 16 bases left between them. The CDR3 spells CASSFIETGRTDTQYF. DNA of the CDR3: TGTGCCAGCAGCTTTATCGAGACAGGGAGGACAGATACGCAGTATTTT.

This clonotype appeared many times. The V and J genes are TRBV4-1 and TRBJ2-2; D tentatively reads TRBD1 or TRBD2 (5 bases each). The CDR3 contains 16 residues. The V gene's germline CDR1 is MGHRA and CDR2 YSYEKL. V was trimmed by 1 base and J by 4 bases, leaving 13 bases between them. Here the CDR3 DNA reads TGCGCCAGCAGCCAAGTTTTGGTGAGGGGCACCGGGGAGCTGTTTTTT. It codes for CASSQVLVRGTGELFF.

This rearrangement joins TRBV4-3 to TRBJ2-2; 9 bases are shared with TRBD2. From germline, CDR1 is LGHNA and CDR2 YSLEER. The CDR3 contains 16 residues. After removal of 0 bases from V and 4 bases from J, the junction contained 3 bases not matched to a gene. CDR3 coding DNA: TGCGCCAGCAGCCAAGAGGAGGGACTAGCCACCGGGGAGCTGTTTTTT. Its protein product is CASSQEEGLATGELFF.

The V call is TRBV5-1, the J call TRBJ1-4, with 7 positions matching TRBD1. Germline trimming cut 2 bases from V and 8 bases from J; bases unmatched to any gene: 6. This CDR3 is 14 amino acids long. The germline CDR1 and CDR2 sequences are SGHRS and YFSETQ. The CDR3 DNA is TGCGCCAGCAGCTTTGGCAGGGGGTACGAAAAACTGTTTTTT. Protein product: CASSFGRGYEKLFF. Full variable domain (remainder filled in from reference TRBV5-1 and TRBJ1-4): KAGVTQTPRYLIKTRGQQVTLSCSPISGHRSVSWYQQTPGQGLQFLFEYFSETQRNKGNFPGRFSGRQFSNSRSEMNVSTLELGDSALYLCASSFGRGYEKLFFGSGTQLSVL.

This clonotype was recorded a few times. Here the CDR3 DNA reads TGTGCCAGCAGTGATAATAGCGAGGGCATTCAGTACTTC. It translates to CASSDNSEGIQYF. This rearrangement joins TRBV2 to TRBJ2-4, with D tentatively TRBD2 (5 bases). V was shortened by 3 bases and J by 9 bases, with 12 bases between the two germline ends. There are 13 residues in the CDR3. Looked up from germline, CDR1 is SNHLY and CDR2 is FYNNEI.

The chain carries TRBV20-1 and TRBJ2-5, with D perhaps TRBD2 (6 bases). The CDR3 runs to 14 residues. Trimming removed 6 bases from V and 5 bases from J, with 19 bases in between. Germline loops: CDR1 DFQATT, CDR2 SNEGSKA (reference sequence). This chain's CDR3 is CSAGEEPRDETQYF. The CDR3 DNA is TGCAGTGCAGGGGAGGAACCCAGGGACGAGACCCAGTACTTC.

The chain couples TRBV12-3 or TRBV12-4 to TRBJ2-1; no clear D gene. The CDR3 is 16 residues long. V was cut by 5 bases and J by 4 bases, with 18 bases left in between. The CDR3 spells CASSPTKGLGYNEQFF. CDR3 DNA sequence: TGTGCCAGCAGTCCCACCAAGGGATTGGGATACAATGAGCAGTTCTTC.

This chain links TRBV20-1 with TRBJ2-1; 7 bases are shared with TRBD2. This CDR3 is built from 13 residues. CDR1 and CDR2 (germline): DFQATT, SNEGSKA (reference sequence). The CDR3 here is CSPRTSSYNEQFF. In DNA form, the CDR3 reads TGCAGCCCTAGGACTAGCTCCTACAATGAGCAGTTCTTC.

This clonotype was detected only a few times. The chain carries TRBV3-1 and TRBJ2-2; the match to TRBD2 covers 15 bases. The V segment lost 5 bases and the J segment 1 base; nucleotides outside the gene matches: 5. Germline-derived CDR1 and CDR2 are LGHDT and YNNKEL (reference sequence). The CDR3 consists of 18 residues. The CDR3 bases are TGTGCCAGCAGCGACGGACTAGCGGGGGGGCTGAACACCGGGGAGCTGTTTTTT. Amino acids: CASSDGLAGGLNTGELFF.

The CDR3 here is CASRPTATNEKLFF. CDR3 in DNA: TGTGCCAGCAGGCCGACAGCAACTAATGAAAAACTGTTTTTT. The chain couples TRBV7-2 to TRBJ1-4, with D possibly TRBD1 on 5 matching bases. Germline V CDR1 and CDR2: SGHTA, FQGNSA. V gave up 6 bases and J gave up 0 bases, with 8 bases separating them. The CDR3 consists of 14 residues.